This is a list of T cell receptor beta chains from one sample in a study of response to subunit inactivated influenza vaccine. TCRdb ran MiXCR on the RT-PCR reads and lists one entry per CDR3 protein. The sample yields around 570,000 distinct CDR3 sequences, around 8% seen once. Sequences were derived from PBMCs from blood, sampled around 25 months after vaccination. The receptors come from a man between 50 and 70 years old who received an inactivated influenza vaccine. The CDR3 runs from the conserved cysteine through the conserved F or W. A D gene is named only where the DNA matches it firmly. Only some rows state a clone size, as once, few, many or a class for expanded clones.

>NA|TRBV4-1|few|TRBJ2-1
TGCGCCAGCAGCCAAGCCCAGGGCGTCTACAATGAGCAGTTCTTC
CASSQAQGVYNEQFF
>TRBD1|TRBV12-3/TRBV12-4|many|TRBJ2-5
TGTGCCAGCAGGGGACAGAACCAAGAGACCCAGTACTTC
CASRGQNQETQYF
>TRBD1|TRBV20-1|NA|TRBJ1-2
TGCAGTGCTTCTACCGGGACAGGGGACTATGGCTACACCTTC
CSASTGTGDYGYTF
>NA|TRBV29-1|few|TRBJ2-3
TGCAGCGTTGAAGTCTTAGCAGCTAGCACAGATACGCAGTATTTT
CSVEVLAASTDTQYF
>NA|TRBV3-1|few|TRBJ1-6
TGTGCCAGCAGCCAATTCGACAGTTGGAATTCACCCCTCCACTTT
CASSQFDSWNSPLHF
>NA|TRBV20-1|many|TRBJ2-1
TGCAGTGCTCCCATACCTTCGAGCTCCTACAATGAGCAGTTCTTC
CSAPIPSSSYNEQFF
>TRBD1|TRBV12-3/TRBV12-4|NA|TRBJ2-5
TGTGCCAGCAGTGATGGACAGGGGGCAGAGACCCAGTACTTC
CASSDGQGAETQYF
>TRBD2|TRBV12-3/TRBV12-4|few|TRBJ2-1
TGTGCCAGCAGTCTCCGGGGGGTAGCGGGTCCAAGGGGGCAGTTCTTC
CASSLRGVAGPRGQFF
>NA|TRBV4-1|few|TRBJ2-5
TGCGCCAGCAGCCAAGATCAAGGGATGCCAGGGACCCAGTACTTC
CASSQDQGMPGTQYF
>NA|TRBV10-3|many|TRBJ2-1
TGTGCCATCAGAAAGGGCCCGAGCTCCTACAATGAGCAGTTCTTC
CAIRKGPSSYNEQFF
>NA|TRBV12-3/TRBV12-4|NA|TRBJ2-2
TGTGCCAGCAGTTTGATGTACGCCGGGGAGCTGTTTTTT
CASSLMYAGELFF
>NA|TRBV11-2|few|TRBJ2-3
TGTGCCAGCAGCCCTGGGGTTGTAGATACGCAGTATTTT
CASSPGVVDTQYF
>TRBD1|TRBV4-1|few|TRBJ1-1
TGCGCCAGCAGCCAAGTCCTTGGACAGGGAACCACTGAAGCTTTCTTT
CASSQVLGQGTTEAFF
>NA|TRBV12-3/TRBV12-4|few|TRBJ2-1
TGTGCCAGCAGTTTTTTCAGGGGATGGACCCGTCGAAATGAGCAGTTCTTC
CASSFFRGWTRRNEQFF
>TRBD1|TRBV5-1|many|TRBJ2-3
TGCGCCAGCAGCCCAGGGGGTCCCACAGATACGCAGTATTTT
CASSPGGPTDTQYF
>NA|TRBV6-6|NA|TRBJ1-2
TGTGCCAGCAGTTACTCCCCGGAGGGTGGCTACACCTTC
CASSYSPEGGYTF
>TRBD2|TRBV12-3/TRBV12-4|NA|TRBJ2-2
TGTGCCAGCAGTTTACCTAGCGGGGGGCCTGGGACCGGGGAGCTGTTTTTT
CASSLPSGGPGTGELFF
>NA|TRBV3-1|NA|TRBJ2-1
TGTGCCAGCAGCCCCCGGGACACCCAGTACAATGAGCAGTTCTTC
CASSPRDTQYNEQFF
>NA|TRBV20-1|few|TRBJ2-7
TGCAGTGCGACAGGACGGGCCCGCTACGAGCAGTACTTC
CSATGRARYEQYF
>NA|TRBV4-1|many|TRBJ2-1
TGCGCCAGCAGCCAAGACCCTGGGTCCAGGGGTAACAATGAGCAGTTCTTC
CASSQDPGSRGNNEQFF
>NA|TRBV18|NA|TRBJ2-7
TGTGCCAGCTCAAGAGCGGAGAACTACGAGCAGTACTTC
CASSRAENYEQYF
>NA|TRBV4-3|few|TRBJ2-2
TGCGCCAGCAGTAAAAGCGGAGGGGTGGCCGGGGAGCTGTTTTTT
CASSKSGGVAGELFF
>NA|TRBV10-3|many|TRBJ2-2
TGTGCCATCAGTGAGGGACACAGCACCGGGGAGCTGTTTTTT
CAISEGHSTGELFF
>TRBD1|TRBV10-3|few|TRBJ1-2
TGTGCCACCGCGGCTTCGGACAGGGGAGCCTATGGCTACACCTTC
CATAASDRGAYGYTF
>NA|TRBV7-2|NA|TRBJ1-5
TGTGCCAGCAGCTCCGGGGGTGTCAATCAGCCCCAGCATTTT
CASSSGGVNQPQHF
>NA|TRBV20-1|few|TRBJ1-1
TGCAGTGCTAGAAGCAGGGCTAACACTGAAGCTTTCTTT
CSARSRANTEAFF
>NA|TRBV4-3|many|TRBJ2-7
TGCGCCAGCAGCCAAGATTTTGGGAGAGCCACTCTGTACGAGCAGTACTTC
CASSQDFGRATLYEQYF
>TRBD1|TRBV5-1|NA|TRBJ1-2
TGCGCCAGCAGCCCGGGACAGGGCCACTATGGCTACACCTTC
CASSPGQGHYGYTF
>NA|TRBV7-8|few|TRBJ2-7
TGTGCCAGCAGCCGGGGACGGGAGAACGAGCAGTACTTC
CASSRGRENEQYF
>TRBD2|TRBV5-5|many|TRBJ2-1
TGTGCCAGCAGCTTTCAAGCGGGAGGAGGGAATGAGCAGTTCTTC
CASSFQAGGGNEQFF
>NA|TRBV5-1|NA|TRBJ1-2
TGCGCCAGCAGTTCAGGGGACTATGGCTACACCTTC
CASSSGDYGYTF
>NA|TRBV5-1|NA|TRBJ2-7
TGCGCCAGCAGCTTGTGGTCACGAAGCTCCTACGAGCAGTACTTC
CASSLWSRSSYEQYF
>TRBD1|TRBV18|few|TRBJ1-6
TGTGCCAGCTCACCCCCATCAGGACAGGGGCATTCACCCCTCCACTTT
CASSPPSGQGHSPLHF
>TRBD2|TRBV20-1|few|TRBJ2-7
TGCAGTGCGCCCGGGACTAGCGTCTACGAGCAGTACTTC
CSAPGTSVYEQYF
>TRBD1|TRBV29-1|NA|TRBJ2-7
TGCAGCGTCCGACAGGGAGCGAGAGAGCAGTACTTC
CSVRQGAREQYF
>NA|TRBV27|many|TRBJ1-1
TGTGCCAGCAGTCCACGCCCGGGGGTGGATGAAGCTTTCTTT
CASSPRPGVDEAFF
>TRBD1|TRBV6-1|many|TRBJ2-1
TGTGCCAGCAGTGCCTCGGGACAGGGTCCGTATGAGCAGTTCTTC
CASSASGQGPYEQFF
>NA|TRBV20-1|many|TRBJ2-4
TGCAGTGCGTCCCATCGTCGGGGTGTCAACATTCAGTACTTC
CSASHRRGVNIQYF
>TRBD1|TRBV7-2|few|TRBJ1-5
TGTGCCAGCAGCTCACTACCGGTCAGGGGGCTATGGCAGCCCCAGCATTTT
CASSSLPVRGLWQPQHF
>NA|TRBV7-2|once|TRBJ2-7
TGTGCCAGAAGCCCATGGGTGGGGACGACCTACGAGCAGTACTTC
CARSPWVGTTYEQYF
>NA|TRBV7-2|many|TRBJ1-1
TGTGCCAGCACCCTAGAAGGGCACACTGAAGCTTTCTTT
CASTLEGHTEAFF
>TRBD2|TRBV27|NA|TRBJ2-1
TGTGCCAGCAGTCTAATGGGGACTAGCGGGAGAGGTGAGCAGTTCTTC
CASSLMGTSGRGEQFF
>TRBD2|TRBV20-1|NA|TRBJ2-2
TGCAGTGCTAGGTCCACTAGCGGGAGGATCACCGGGGAGCTGTTTTTT
CSARSTSGRITGELFF
>NA|TRBV27|many|TRBJ2-7
TGTGCCAGCAGTTTATTCCCGGGACAAAGCTACGAGCAGTACTTC
CASSLFPGQSYEQYF
>TRBD1|TRBV2|NA|TRBJ1-2
TGTGCCAGCAGGGGAGGACACAGGGGGGATTTCTATGGCTACACCTTC
CASRGGHRGDFYGYTF
>TRBD2|TRBV4-1|few|TRBJ2-7
TGCGCCAGCAGCCAAGAGCGGGGGGTCCTTTACGAGCAGTACTTC
CASSQERGVLYEQYF
>NA|TRBV20-1|once|TRBJ2-1
TGCAGTGCTAGAGATCCATCAGCGAGACGTACCAATGAGCAGTTCTTC
CSARDPSARRTNEQFF
>TRBD2|TRBV29-1|many|TRBJ2-2
TGCAGCGGACGGGGGGGTTCCGGGGAGCTGTTTTTT
CSGRGGSGELFF
>TRBD2|TRBV7-9|many|TRBJ2-3
TGTGCCAGCAGTCCGGGACTAGCGGGAGGGGATACGCAGTATTTT
CASSPGLAGGDTQYF
>NA|TRBV27|NA|TRBJ2-2
TGTGCCAGCAGAAGGCAGTGGGGAGCGAACACCGGGGAGCTGTTTTTT
CASRRQWGANTGELFF
>NA|TRBV5-6|many|TRBJ2-2
TGTGCCAGCAGCTTGGGTAGAAAGGATGCCACCGGGGAGCTGTTTTTT
CASSLGRKDATGELFF
>TRBD1|TRBV29-1|many|TRBJ1-3
TGCAGCGTTGTAGACAGGGGAGGAAACACCATATATTTT
CSVVDRGGNTIYF
>NA|TRBV7-2|NA|TRBJ2-2
TGTGCCAGCAGCTTCCGTTCCCTCGCGAACACCGGGGAGCTGTTTTTT
CASSFRSLANTGELFF
>TRBD2|TRBV3-1|many|TRBJ2-1
TGTGCCAGCAGCCCACAGACTAGCGGAACGCAGTTCTTC
CASSPQTSGTQFF
>TRBD1|TRBV7-2|NA|TRBJ1-5
TGTGCCAGCAGCGTGGACAGGTTCAATCAGCCCCAGCATTTT
CASSVDRFNQPQHF